The following is a T cell receptor (beta chain) sequence with its context. This receptor's antigen is unknown. Per-base qualities were not stored, and no clone one base away is much larger. The data originate from a study of blood T cell repertoires in COVID-19 (dated by TCRdb to the early 2020s). Broadly, across the study: Samples from collaborators originated in the United States, Italy and Spain and spanned both the acute and convalescent phases of COVID-19. The material from the prospective study consisted of cDNA or gDNA derived from T cells, B-cell-depleted T cells, or PBMCs. The dataset comprised deeply sampled blood TCRbeta repertoires from subjects exposed to, actively infected with, or recovered from COVID-19. A freely available public database, intended as a resource for researchers studying the immune response to SARS-CoV-2, is where the repertoires were released. The samples were drawn from two sources: the first 160 participants of the ongoing ImmuneRACE study, and 1,200 or so subjects contributed by 6 global collaborators. The sample metadata nearly always contained a de-identified subject ID, COVID-19 status, age in years and sex. Where HLA class I and class II types were available, the types were taken from metadata supplied by the sample provider, not from assay-based typing. Study-wide findings and limitations: The amount of clinical and demographic metadata varied by source and participant and was provided uncurated.

Another Seattle source contributed samples from volunteer blood donors who had recovered from COVID-19. Whole blood was collected in K2EDTA tubes by collaborating institutions according to the institutions' own protocols. For TCRbeta analysis, collaborators shipped samples as frozen whole blood, isolated PBMCs, or DNA extracted from either of those sample types. TCRbeta CDR3 regions were amplified from genomic DNA using the immunoSEQ Assay, a bias-controlled multiplex PCR. In the authors' own workflow: Nucleated cell counts per sample were estimated from amplification of reference gene primers within the assay. Sequence reads were collapsed and filtered to measure the absolute abundance of every unique TCRbeta CDR3 rearrangement. Productive Simpson clonality was computed per sample as the square root of Simpson's diversity index over productive rearrangements. TCRdb mirrors the immuneACCESS table, restricted to in-frame sequences. Some clones are absent from its copies; in checked studies, under half trace to an unresolved V gene, and the reason for the others is unknown. The V and J calls and the clone size are those of that table, but D and trimming were determined from the DNA. Here the sample has 200,000 to 250,000 clones; under 90% occur a single time. The ten largest make up roughly 6% of the sample.

This TCR derives from a man aged 60-69 years who had recovered from COVID-19. The specimen sequenced was peripheral blood.

Here the CDR3 is given as CASSLNQANEQFF. The DNA reads as follows: TGTGCCAGCAGCTTAAATCAGGCCAATGAGCAGTTCTTC. The chain is encoded by TRBV7-3 joined to TRBJ2-1; the D gene assignment is ambiguous. The junction shows trimming of 1 base on V and 6 bases on J, plus 7 bases between the germline ends. CDR1 and CDR2 are drawn from the germline V gene: SGHTA, FQGTGA. CDR3 length: 13 amino acids, cysteine to phenylalanine. CDR3 DNA is the only sequence kept; it has 39 bases, read in frame from the first base.